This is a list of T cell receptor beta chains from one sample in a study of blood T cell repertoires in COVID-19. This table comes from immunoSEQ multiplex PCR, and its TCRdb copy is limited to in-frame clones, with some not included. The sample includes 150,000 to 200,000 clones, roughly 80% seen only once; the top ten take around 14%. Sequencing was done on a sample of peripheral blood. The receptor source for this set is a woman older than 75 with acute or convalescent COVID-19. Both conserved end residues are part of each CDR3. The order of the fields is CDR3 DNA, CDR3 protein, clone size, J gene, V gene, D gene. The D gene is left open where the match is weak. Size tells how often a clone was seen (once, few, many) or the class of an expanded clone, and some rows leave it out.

DNA: TGTGCCAGCTCACCGTCGACTAGCGGGGTGATCACCGGGGAGCTGTTTTTT; CDR3: CASSPSTSGVITGELFF; size: NA; J: TRBJ2-2; V: TRBV18; D: TRBD2
DNA: TGTGCCAGCAGACGACTAGCGAGAAACGAGCAGTACTTC; CDR3: CASRRLARNEQYF; size: NA; J: TRBJ2-7; V: TRBV7-2; D: TRBD2
DNA: TGTGCCAGCAGTGATGCGACTTCCCCGCGTGCCTATGAGCAGTTCTTC; CDR3: CASSDATSPRAYEQFF; size: NA; J: TRBJ2-1; V: TRBV6-1; D: NA
DNA: TGTGCCAGTATCCCGTCGGGGAAAGAGAGCAATCAGCCCCAGCATTTT; CDR3: CASIPSGKESNQPQHF; size: few; J: TRBJ1-5; V: TRBV21-1; D: NA
DNA: TGTGCCAGCAGCTTGGGTATTACTTGGGAGAACACCATATATTTT; CDR3: CASSLGITWENTIYF; size: NA; J: TRBJ1-3; V: TRBV5-5; D: NA
DNA: TGCGCCAGCAGCCAAGTCGGCCAGCGGAGTTTGGCCCTCCACTTT; CDR3: CASSQVGQRSLALHF; size: NA; J: TRBJ1-6; V: TRBV4-1; D: NA
DNA: TGTGCCAGCAGTTCGCCGGGACAGGGGTCCAATGAGCAGTTCTTC; CDR3: CASSSPGQGSNEQFF; size: NA; J: TRBJ2-1; V: TRBV28; D: TRBD1
DNA: TGTGCCAGCAGCTCTGGGAGGGGGGGCGAGCAGTACTTC; CDR3: CASSSGRGGEQYF; size: NA; J: TRBJ2-7; V: TRBV7-2; D: NA
DNA: TGCGCCAGCAGCTTGGATGCGGGGAAAGTTGGCGGCTACACCTTC; CDR3: CASSLDAGKVGGYTF; size: NA; J: TRBJ1-2; V: TRBV5-1; D: NA
DNA: TGTGCCTGGAGCGATACCGGACTAGGGGCTTTCTTT; CDR3: CAWSDTGLGAFF; size: NA; J: TRBJ1-1; V: TRBV30; D: NA
DNA: TGTGCCAGCACTCGCGGGGGCAGGGGGCAACGTACTGAAGCTTTCTTT; CDR3: CASTRGGRGQRTEAFF; size: NA; J: TRBJ1-1; V: TRBV6-6; D: TRBD1
DNA: TGTGCCAGCAGCGGGGGACTAGCGGGAGAGTTTGAGCAGTTCTTC; CDR3: CASSGGLAGEFEQFF; size: NA; J: TRBJ2-1; V: TRBV9; D: TRBD2
DNA: TGTGCCAGTAGTACTCTCGACAGGGACAATCAGCCCCAGCATTTT; CDR3: CASSTLDRDNQPQHF; size: NA; J: TRBJ1-5; V: TRBV19; D: TRBD1
DNA: TGTGCCAGCAGTGGCACAGGGAGGGAAGATACGCAGTATTTT; CDR3: CASSGTGREDTQYF; size: few; J: TRBJ2-3; V: TRBV2; D: NA
DNA: TGTGCCAGCAGCCAAGACTCACCACTAGCGGGATCTTATCCAGATACGCAGTATTTT; CDR3: CASSQDSPLAGSYPDTQYF; size: NA; J: TRBJ2-3; V: TRBV14; D: TRBD2
DNA: TGTGCCAGCAGCTCAGGGACAGTAGATTCACCCCTCCACTTT; CDR3: CASSSGTVDSPLHF; size: NA; J: TRBJ1-6; V: TRBV7-8; D: TRBD1
DNA: TGCGCCAGCAGCGAAGGCGGGACTAGCGTCTATGAGCAGTTCTTC; CDR3: CASSEGGTSVYEQFF; size: NA; J: TRBJ2-1; V: TRBV4-1; D: TRBD2
DNA: TGTGCCAGCAGCTCCCGGACAGGGTTGTACCAAGAGACCCAGTACTTC; CDR3: CASSSRTGLYQETQYF; size: NA; J: TRBJ2-5; V: TRBV9; D: TRBD1
DNA: TGTGCCAGCAGTGAAGAGCCTAATTCACCCCTCCACTTT; CDR3: CASSEEPNSPLHF; size: NA; J: TRBJ1-6; V: TRBV6-1; D: NA
DNA: TGTGCCAGCAGCTTATCAGGGGGCGCCGGCAATCAGCCCCAGCATTTT; CDR3: CASSLSGGAGNQPQHF; size: NA; J: TRBJ1-5; V: TRBV7-9; D: TRBD1
DNA: TGCGCCAGCAGCCTCCCGACTAGCGGGAAAGCTGAGCAGTTCTTC; CDR3: CASSLPTSGKAEQFF; size: NA; J: TRBJ2-1; V: TRBV4-1; D: TRBD2
DNA: TGCGCCAGCAGCCTCGGACTAGCGGGAGGAGGGAGCTCCTACAATGAGCAGTTCTTC; CDR3: CASSLGLAGGGSSYNEQFF; size: NA; J: TRBJ2-1; V: TRBV5-1; D: TRBD2
DNA: TGTGCCACCCGACTAGCGGGAGACACAGATACGCAGTATTTT; CDR3: CATRLAGDTDTQYF; size: once; J: TRBJ2-3; V: TRBV7-3; D: TRBD2
DNA: TGCGCCAGCAGTCCTACCAGGGCCTACAATGAGCAGTTCTTC; CDR3: CASSPTRAYNEQFF; size: NA; J: TRBJ2-1; V: TRBV5-1; D: NA
DNA: TGTGCCAGCAGTGTCAAGCGGGAGGTGCCAGATACGCAGTATTTT; CDR3: CASSVKREVPDTQYF; size: NA; J: TRBJ2-3; V: TRBV2; D: TRBD2
DNA: TGCAGTGCTAGTCCCGGGACAGGGGCGGTCGGGGAGCTGTTTTTT; CDR3: CSASPGTGAVGELFF; size: NA; J: TRBJ2-2; V: TRBV20-1; D: TRBD1
DNA: TGTGCCAGCAGCTTCGGGGGGGGATTTAGGGATACGCAGTATTTT; CDR3: CASSFGGGFRDTQYF; size: NA; J: TRBJ2-3; V: TRBV5-4; D: TRBD2
DNA: TGTGCCAGCAGTTCCCCCCGAGGTAGCGGGAGAGCAGATACGCAGTATTTT; CDR3: CASSSPRGSGRADTQYF; size: NA; J: TRBJ2-3; V: TRBV28; D: TRBD2
DNA: TGCGCCAGCAGCCAACAGGACATGAACACTGAAGCTTTCTTT; CDR3: CASSQQDMNTEAFF; size: NA; J: TRBJ1-1; V: TRBV5-1; D: NA
DNA: TGTGCCACCCAGGGGGACAGGGGCCGCGAGCAGTACTTC; CDR3: CATQGDRGREQYF; size: NA; J: TRBJ2-7; V: TRBV2; D: TRBD1
DNA: TGTGCCAGCAGCCCGTGGGGGACAGACCGGGAGCTGTTTTTT; CDR3: CASSPWGTDRELFF; size: NA; J: TRBJ2-2; V: TRBV7-2; D: TRBD1
DNA: TGCGCCAGCAGCTTGGGGACTCCGAACACCGGGGAGCTGTTTTTT; CDR3: CASSLGTPNTGELFF; size: few; J: TRBJ2-2; V: TRBV5-1; D: NA
DNA: TGTGCCAGCAGCTCTCCCCACAGGGGCCAGCCCCAGCATTTT; CDR3: CASSSPHRGQPQHF; size: NA; J: TRBJ1-5; V: TRBV28; D: TRBD1
DNA: TGTGCCAGCAGCCACGGAGGTTCACCCCTCCACTTT; CDR3: CASSHGGSPLHF; size: NA; J: TRBJ1-6; V: TRBV3-1/TRBV3-2; D: NA
DNA: TGTGCCAGCAGTTGGTCGTCGGGACAGCCTAATTCACCCCTCCACTTT; CDR3: CASSWSSGQPNSPLHF; size: NA; J: TRBJ1-6; V: TRBV6-5; D: TRBD1
DNA: TGCGCCAGCAGCCAAGCCAGGGGCAGGTATGGAAACATTCAGTACTTC; CDR3: CASSQARGRYGNIQYF; size: NA; J: TRBJ2-4; V: TRBV4-1; D: NA
DNA: TGTGCCAGCACCCCTCGGGGCACAGGGTCTTTTGAAGCTTTCTTT; CDR3: CASTPRGTGSFEAFF; size: NA; J: TRBJ1-1; V: TRBV28; D: NA